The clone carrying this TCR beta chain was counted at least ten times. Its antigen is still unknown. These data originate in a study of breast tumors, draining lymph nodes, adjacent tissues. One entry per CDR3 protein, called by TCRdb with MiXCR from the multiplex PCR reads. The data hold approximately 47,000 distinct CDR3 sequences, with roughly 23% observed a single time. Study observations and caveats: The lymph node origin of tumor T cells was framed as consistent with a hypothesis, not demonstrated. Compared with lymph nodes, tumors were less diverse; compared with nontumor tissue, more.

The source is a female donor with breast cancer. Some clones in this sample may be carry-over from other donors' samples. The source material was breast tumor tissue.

CDR3 residues: CASSSDREVRGYTF. CDR3 DNA: TGTGCCAGCAGCTCGGACAGGGAGGTACGTGGCTACACCTTC. The V gene is TRBV7-9, the J gene TRBJ1-2, with 8 bases matching TRBD1. CDR3 length: 14 residues. The V gene end was trimmed by 4 bases and the J gene end by 7 bases; junction bases not matched to a gene: 8. Looked up from germline, CDR1 is SEHNR and CDR2 is FQNEAQ (reference sequence).